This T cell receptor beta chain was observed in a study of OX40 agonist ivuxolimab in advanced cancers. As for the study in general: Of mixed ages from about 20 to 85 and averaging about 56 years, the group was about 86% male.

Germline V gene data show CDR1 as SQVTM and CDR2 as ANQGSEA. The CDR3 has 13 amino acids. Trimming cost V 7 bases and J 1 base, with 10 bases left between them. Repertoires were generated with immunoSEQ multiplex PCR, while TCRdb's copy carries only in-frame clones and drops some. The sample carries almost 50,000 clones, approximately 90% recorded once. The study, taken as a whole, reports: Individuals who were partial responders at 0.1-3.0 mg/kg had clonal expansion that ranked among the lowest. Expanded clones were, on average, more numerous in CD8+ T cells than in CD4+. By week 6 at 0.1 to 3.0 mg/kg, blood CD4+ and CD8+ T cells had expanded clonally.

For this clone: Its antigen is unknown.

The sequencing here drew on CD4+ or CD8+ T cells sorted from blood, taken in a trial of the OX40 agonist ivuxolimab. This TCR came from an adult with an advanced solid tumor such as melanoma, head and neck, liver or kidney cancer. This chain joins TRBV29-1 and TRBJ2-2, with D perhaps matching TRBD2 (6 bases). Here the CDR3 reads CSGRLENTGELFF. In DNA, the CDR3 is TGCAGCGGCCGACTAGAGAACACCGGGGAGCTGTTTTTT.